Sequencing of this T cell receptor beta chain was carried out in a study of OX40 agonist ivuxolimab in advanced cancers. Patients with a history of autoimmune disease or on systemic immunosuppression were excluded. The length of the CDR3 is 17 residues. Germline-derived CDR1 and CDR2 are LNHDA and SQIVND (reference sequence). V dropped 4 bases and J dropped 4; count of bases not matched to a gene: 10. Some clones are missing from TCRdb's copy, which holds only in-frame ones; the method was immunoSEQ multiplex PCR. The table has 55,000 to 70,000 clones, around 82% seen once. The chain links TRBV19 to TRBJ2-1; 10 bases map to TRBD2. The sequence was obtained from an adult with an advanced solid tumor such as melanoma, head and neck, liver or kidney cancer. The material sequenced was CD4+ or CD8+ T cells sorted from blood, taken in a trial of the OX40 agonist ivuxolimab. The CDR3 coding sequence is TGTGCCAGTAGTACGAGAGTAGCGGGAGGCCGGTACAATGAGCAGTTCTTC. Protein product: CASSTRVAGGRYNEQFF.